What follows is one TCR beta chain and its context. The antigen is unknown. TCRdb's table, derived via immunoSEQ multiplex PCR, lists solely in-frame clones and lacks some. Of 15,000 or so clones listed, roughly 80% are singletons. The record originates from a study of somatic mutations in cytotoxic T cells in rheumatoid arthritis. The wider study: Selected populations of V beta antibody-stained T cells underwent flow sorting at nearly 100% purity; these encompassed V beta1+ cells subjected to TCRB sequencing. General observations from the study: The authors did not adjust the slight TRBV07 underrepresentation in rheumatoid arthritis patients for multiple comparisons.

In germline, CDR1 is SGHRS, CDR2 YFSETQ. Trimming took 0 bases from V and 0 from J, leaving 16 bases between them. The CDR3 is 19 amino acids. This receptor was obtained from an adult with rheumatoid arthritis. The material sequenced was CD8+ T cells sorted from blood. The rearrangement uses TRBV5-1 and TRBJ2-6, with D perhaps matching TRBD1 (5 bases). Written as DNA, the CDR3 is TGCGCCAGCAGCTTGGCCCCAGACAGTTTCGACTCTGGGGCCAACGTCCTGACTTTC. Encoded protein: CASSLAPDSFDSGANVLTF. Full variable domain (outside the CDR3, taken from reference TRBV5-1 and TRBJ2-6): KAGVTQTPRYLIKTRGQQVTLSCSPISGHRSVSWYQQTPGQGLQFLFEYFSETQRNKGNFPGRFSGRQFSNSRSEMNVSTLELGDSALYLCASSLAPDSFDSGANVLTFGAGSRLTVL.